Each of the 5 T cell receptor beta chains below was sequenced from the same sample in a study of regulatory T cells in long-lasting Graves disease. Time point in this sample: newly diagnosed GD, antithyroid drugs for less than 3 months. The TCR library used RNA extracted from PBMCs. iRepertoire HTBI primers and Arm-PCR of CDR3 regions built TCR beta libraries. Via MiXCR, TCRdb re-called the multiplex PCR reads, giving one row per CDR3 protein. The profile covers 450,000 to 650,000 distinct CDR3 sequences, with about 16% appearing a single time and around 25% taken by the ten largest. A further study also used this sample, focusing on T cells in Graves' hyperthyroidism and ophthalmopathy.

Specimen: peripheral blood mononuclear cells (PBMCs), collected at new diagnosis, from a patient treated with antithyroid drugs. The receptors stem from a woman between 40 and 65 years old with Graves disease.

This clonotype was counted at least ten times. The V call is TRBV27, the J call TRBJ2-1, with TRBD1 matching over 8 bases. J was trimmed by 7 bases and V by 8 bases; bases with no gene match: 13. Germline CDR1 MNHEY, CDR2 SMNVEV (reference sequence). The CDR3 runs to 15 residues. CDR3 nucleotides: TGTGCCAGCTCGCTTGGCGGACAGGGTTGGAATGAGCAGTTCTTC. It yields the protein CASSLGGQGWNEQFF.

This clonotype was found many times. The chain is built from TRBV20-1 and TRBJ1-6; 10 nucleotides match TRBD1. The CDR3 is 14 residues long. CDR1 and CDR2 (germline): DFQATT, SNEGSKA (reference sequence). The J segment lost 9 bases and the V segment lost 2 bases, leaving 4 bases of the junction unmatched. DNA for the CDR3: TGCAGTGCTAGAATGACAGGGGGCGGTTCACCCCTCCACTTT. This encodes CSARMTGGGSPLHF.

This clonotype came up a few times. The V call is TRBV20-1, the J call TRBJ2-5; 8 bases align to TRBD1. The germline CDR1 and CDR2 sequences are DFQATT and SNEGSKA (reference sequence). The CDR3 length is 12 residues. The CDR3: CAGQVGQETQYF. CDR3 bases: TGCGCGGGACAGGTGGGCCAAGAGACCCAGTACTTC.

The CDR3 reads CASSPGWGGYTF. The CDR3 nucleotides read TGTGCCAGCAGCCCCGGGTGGGGTGGCTACACCTTC. The V call is TRBV5-6, the J call TRBJ1-2, with unresolved D. The CDR3 runs 12 residues. The V gene's germline CDR1 is SGHDT and CDR2 YYEEEE. Between the trimmed V and J ends, which lost 4 bases and 7 bases, there was a span of 11 bases.

The V and J genes are TRBV18 and TRBJ2-3, with D unresolved. The germline V gene encodes CDR1 KGHSH and CDR2 LQKENI. The ends were cut back, 1 base at V and 2 bases at J, with 7 bases in the middle. This CDR3 has 14 amino acids. CDR3 residues: CASSPQPSTDTQYF. DNA for the CDR3: TGTGCCAGCTCACCACAACCATCCACAGATACGCAGTATTTT.